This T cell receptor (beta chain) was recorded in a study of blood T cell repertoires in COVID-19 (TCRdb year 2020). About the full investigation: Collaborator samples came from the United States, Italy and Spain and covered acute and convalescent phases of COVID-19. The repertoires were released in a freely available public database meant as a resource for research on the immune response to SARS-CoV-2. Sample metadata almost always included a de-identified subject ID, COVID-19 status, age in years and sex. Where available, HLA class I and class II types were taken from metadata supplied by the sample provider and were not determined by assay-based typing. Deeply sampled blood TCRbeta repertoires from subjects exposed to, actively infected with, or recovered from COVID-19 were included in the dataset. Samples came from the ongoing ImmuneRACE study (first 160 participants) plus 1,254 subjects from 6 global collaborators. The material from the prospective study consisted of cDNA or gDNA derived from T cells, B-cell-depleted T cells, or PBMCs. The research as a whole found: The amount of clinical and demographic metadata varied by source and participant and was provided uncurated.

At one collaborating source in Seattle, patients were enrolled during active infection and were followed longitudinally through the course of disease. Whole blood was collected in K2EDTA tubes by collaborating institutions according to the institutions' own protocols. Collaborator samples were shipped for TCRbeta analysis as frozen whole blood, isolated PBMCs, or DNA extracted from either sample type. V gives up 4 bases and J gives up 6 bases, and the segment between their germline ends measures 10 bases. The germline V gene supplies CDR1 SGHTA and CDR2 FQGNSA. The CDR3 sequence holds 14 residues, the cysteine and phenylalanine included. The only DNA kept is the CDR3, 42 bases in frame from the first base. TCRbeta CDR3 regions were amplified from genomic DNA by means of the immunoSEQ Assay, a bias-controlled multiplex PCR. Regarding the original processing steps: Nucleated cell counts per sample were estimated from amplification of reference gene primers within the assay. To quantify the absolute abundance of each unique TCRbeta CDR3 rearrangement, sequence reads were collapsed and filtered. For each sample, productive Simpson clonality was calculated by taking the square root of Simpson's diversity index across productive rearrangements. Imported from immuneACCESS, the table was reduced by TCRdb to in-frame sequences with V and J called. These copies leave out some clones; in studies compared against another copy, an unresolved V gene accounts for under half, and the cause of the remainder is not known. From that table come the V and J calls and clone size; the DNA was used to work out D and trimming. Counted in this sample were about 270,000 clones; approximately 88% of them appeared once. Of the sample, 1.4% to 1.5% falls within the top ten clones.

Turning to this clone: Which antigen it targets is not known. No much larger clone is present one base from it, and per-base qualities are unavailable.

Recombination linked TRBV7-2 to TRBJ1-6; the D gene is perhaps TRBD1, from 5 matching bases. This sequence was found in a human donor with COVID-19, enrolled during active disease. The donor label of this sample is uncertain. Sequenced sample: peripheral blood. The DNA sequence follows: TGTGCCAGCAGCTCTCAAGGGGTTAATTCACCCCTCCACTTT. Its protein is CASSSQGVNSPLHF.